This entry lists 24 T cell receptor beta chains sequenced from one sample in a study of cytomegalovirus exposure and HLA in healthy donors. Libraries were prepared by immunoSEQ multiplex PCR; TCRdb keeps only in-frame clonotypes and omits some of them. Altogether some 260,000 clones are present, about 90% being singletons, with the ten largest covering around 11%. The sequenced sample was PBMCs. The receptor source for this set is a man between 18 and 35 years old in good health and CMV-seropositive.

The chain employs TRBV28 and TRBJ2-7, with D possibly being TRBD1 (5 bases). CDR3 length equals 12 residues. Germline values: CDR1 MDHEN, CDR2 SYDVKM. Between the trimmed V and J ends, which lost 6 bases and 2 bases, there was a span of 8 bases. The CDR3 loop reads CASSRTPYEQYF. CDR3 DNA: TGTGCCAGCAGCCGGACACCCTACGAGCAGTACTTC.

The sample holds a few counts of this clone. This chain links TRBV18 with TRBJ1-2; D remains unclear. This CDR3 region has 17 residues. Trimming cost V 0 bases and J 6 bases, with 20 bases left between them. Germline CDR1 reads KGHSH; CDR2 reads LQKENI. CDR3 nucleotide sequence: TGTGCCAGCTCACCACCGTTCGGAGACGCCTCCGCCAATGGCTACACCTTC. This encodes CASSPPFGDASANGYTF.

The rearrangement joins TRBV6-5 to TRBJ1-4; tentatively, D is TRBD1 (5 bases). The V end lost 5 bases, the J end lost 4 bases, and 14 bases lay between the germline ends. CDR3 length: 15 amino acids. Looked up from germline, CDR1 is MNHEY and CDR2 is SVGAGI. CDR3 DNA sequence: TGTGCCAGCAGTCGGGACCTCGGCCTTAATGAAAAACTGTTTTTT. It translates to CASSRDLGLNEKLFF.

This clone has only a few counts. The CDR3 sequence: CASGLVLGDSSQPQHF. DNA of the CDR3: TGTGCTAGTGGTTTGGTACTTGGAGACAGCAGCCAGCCCCAGCATTTT. The V and J genes are TRBV12-5 and TRBJ1-5, with D perhaps matching TRBD1 (5 bases). Germline V gives CDR1 LGHNT, CDR2 FRNRAP. V dropped 0 bases and J dropped 7 bases, with 16 bases sitting between them. The CDR3 extends over 16 amino acids.

This chain connects TRBV7-3 to TRBJ2-1; TRBD2 matches at 12 bases. Unmatched junction bases numbered 3, after V lost 3 bases and J lost 6 bases. The germline CDR1 and CDR2 sequences are SGHTA and FQGTGA. The CDR3 is 15 amino acids. This CDR3 is CASSLSSGRVNEQFF. For the CDR3, the DNA is TGTGCCAGCAGCTTGTCTAGCGGGAGGGTCAATGAGCAGTTCTTC.

The CDR3, as DNA: TGTGCCAGCAGTGTCCGGACAGGGGGCAGCTATGGCTACACCTTC. Amino acids: CASSVRTGGSYGYTF. The V call is TRBV6-1, the J call TRBJ1-2; 11 bases line up with TRBD1. The CDR3 consists of 15 residues. The V segment lost 4 bases and the J segment 4 bases; nucleotides outside the gene matches: 5. Germline lookup yields CDR1 MNHNS and CDR2 SASEGT.

The gene calls are TRBV28 and TRBJ2-7, with 9 bases that match TRBD1. Trimming at V came to 4 bases and at J to 3 bases, leaving 4 bases not matched to a gene. The CDR3 has 14 amino acids. The germline gives CDR1 MDHEN, CDR2 SYDVKM. CDR3 in amino acids: CASSSGQGYYEQYF. The CDR3, as DNA: TGTGCCAGCAGTTCCGGACAGGGGTACTACGAGCAGTACTTC.

Notes on this clone: The junction and the germline gene differ at one end; a read error may be behind it. The chain employs TRBV7-2 and TRBJ2-7; 11 bases fit TRBD1. The CDR3 runs 14 residues. Germline V gives CDR1 SGHTA, CDR2 FQGNSA. The CDR3 region is CASILTGTGGRQYF. CDR3 DNA sequence: TGTGCCAGCATCTTAACCGGGACAGGGGGAAGGCAGTACTTC.

The gene calls are TRBV7-9 and TRBJ2-7; a possible D gene is TRBD1 (5 bases). The length of the CDR3 is 14 residues. Germline CDR1 is SEHNR and CDR2 is FQNEAQ (reference sequence). The V gene lost 3 bases and the J gene lost 7 bases, with 16 bases spanning the gap. In DNA, the CDR3 is TGTGCCAGCAGCTTGAATCAGGGCTCTAAGGAGCAGTACTTC. This translates into CASSLNQGSKEQYF.

V gene TRBV6-5 combines with J gene TRBJ2-7, with 8 bases that match TRBD2. Germline CDR1 is MNHEY and CDR2 is SVGAGI. The V gene end was trimmed by 6 bases and the J gene end by 3 bases; junction bases not matched to a gene: 4. There are 13 residues in the CDR3. For the CDR3, the DNA is TGTGCCAGCAGGGGACTAGACCGCTACGAGCAGTACTTC. Amino acid sequence: CASRGLDRYEQYF.

This chain connects TRBV5-4 to TRBJ2-7; TRBD1 matches at 7 bases. CDR1 SGHNT and CDR2 YYREEE come from the germline V gene (reference sequence). The CDR3 covers 12 residues. The junction had 3 bases not matched to a gene; V was cut back by 4 bases and J by 5 bases. The DNA of the CDR3 is TGTGCCAGCAGCCCAACAGGGGACGAGCAGTACTTC. As protein: CASSPTGDEQYF.

This clone was seen a single time. The genes are TRBV6-6 and TRBJ2-7, with D unresolved. The CDR3 spans 11 residues. Deletions cut 6 bases from V and 3 bases from J, with 6 bases between. In germline, CDR1 is MNHNY, CDR2 SVGAGI (reference sequence). The chain's CDR3 is CASSADYEQYF. CDR3 nucleotides: TGTGCCAGCAGCGCCGACTACGAGCAGTACTTC.

The genes are TRBV7-9 and TRBJ1-5; 8 nucleotides align to TRBD1. This CDR3 spans 14 amino acids. After removal of 3 bases from V and 6 bases from J, the junction contained 4 bases not matched to a gene. Germline lookup yields CDR1 SEHNR and CDR2 FQNEAQ (reference sequence). CDR3 amino acids: CASSFAGGGQPQHF. CDR3 nucleotides: TGTGCCAGCAGCTTCGCAGGGGGCGGTCAGCCCCAGCATTTT.

This clone appeared a single time. The rearrangement joins TRBV4-3 to TRBJ2-1; 8 nucleotides line up with TRBD2. This CDR3 has 15 residues. The germline gives CDR1 LGHNA, CDR2 YSLEER. The V gene end was trimmed by 1 base and the J gene end by 7 bases; junction bases not matched to a gene: 6. CDR3 sequence: CASSQGRTSRNEQFF. The DNA of the CDR3 is TGCGCCAGCAGCCAAGGCCGGACTAGCAGGAATGAGCAGTTCTTC.

This clone came up once. The chain carries TRBV6-1 and TRBJ2-7; TRBD2 is a possible D gene (6 bases). Trimming cost V 1 base and J 4 bases, with 8 bases left between them. This CDR3 is 13 amino acids long. Germline V lookup: CDR1 MNHNS, CDR2 SASEGT. CDR3 in DNA: TGTGCCAGCAGTGAAGTCGGGGGTTACGAGCAGTACTTC. It codes for CASSEVGGYEQYF.

Here the CDR3 reads CASSPTHRSGANVLTF. Written as DNA, the CDR3 is TGTGCCAGCAGCCCCACCCACAGGTCTGGGGCCAACGTCCTGACTTTC. The chain uses TRBV7-3 and TRBJ2-6; D perhaps matches TRBD1 (5 bases). Per germline, CDR1 SGHTA and CDR2 FQGTGA. The CDR3 has 16 residues. Trimming shortened V by 5 bases and J by 1 base, and 12 bases separated the two germline ends.

This sequence joins TRBV19 and TRBJ2-2, with 7 positions matching TRBD1. Germline V CDR1 and CDR2: LNHDA, SQIVND (reference sequence). The CDR3 extends over 16 amino acids. The V gene end was trimmed by 5 bases and the J gene end by 4 bases; junction bases not matched to a gene: 10. The CDR3 DNA reads TGTGCCAGTAGTTCTACCGCGACAGGGCCCACCGGGGAGCTGTTTTTT. Amino acid sequence: CASSSTATGPTGELFF. Complete variable domain (other parts from reference TRBV19 and TRBJ2-2): DGGITQSPKYLFRKEGQNVTLSCEQNLNHDAMYWYRQDPGQGLRLIYYSQIVNDFQKGDIAEGYSVSREKKESFPLTVTSAQKNPTAFYLCASSSTATGPTGELFFGEGSRLTVL.

In this sample, this clone turned up once. The chain combines TRBV18 with TRBJ1-1, with D hard to call. V was trimmed by 2 bases and J by 4 bases, leaving 8 bases between them. Germline V CDR1 and CDR2: KGHSH, LQKENI. This CDR3 has 13 amino acids. The CDR3 bases are TGTGCCAGCTCACCAGGGCTCAGCACTGAAGCTTTCTTT. This encodes CASSPGLSTEAFF.

The chain couples TRBV9 to TRBJ2-1, with D perhaps TRBD1 or TRBD2 (7 bases each). Trimming took off 7 bases at V and 9 bases at J, with 26 bases between the two ends. CDR3 length: 16 residues. Germline assignment: CDR1 SGDLS and CDR2 YYNGEE. In DNA, the CDR3 is TGTGCCAGCTCACCCCTCGGGGGGAGGGGGCAGGGTGAGCAGTTCTTC. Translating gives CASSPLGGRGQGEQFF.

A few counts support this clone. V gene TRBV4-1 combines with J gene TRBJ1-2; the D gene is possibly TRBD1 (5 bases). This CDR3 comprises 16 residues. The ends were cut back, 0 bases at V and 0 bases at J, with 11 bases in the middle. Germline CDR1 and CDR2: MGHRA and YSYEKL. The CDR3 loop is CASSQEGDSSNYGYTF. In DNA form, the CDR3 reads TGCGCCAGCAGCCAAGAGGGGGACTCCTCTAACTATGGCTACACCTTC.

This clone showed up just once. The chain links TRBV11-3 to TRBJ2-7, with TRBD2 identical over 8 bases. The trim removed 8 bases at V and 5 bases at J, leaving 5 bases unmatched. The CDR3 spans 12 residues. Germline CDR1 and CDR2: SGHNT and YENEEA. In nucleotides, the CDR3 is TGTGCCAGCTCTGGACTAGCTAACGAGCAGTACTTC. Translation gives CASSGLANEQYF. Complete variable domain (other parts from reference TRBV11-3 and TRBJ2-7): EAGVVQSPRYKIIEKKQPVAFWCNPISGHNTLYWYLQNLGQGPELLIRYENEEAVDDSQLPKDRFSAERLKGVDSTLKIQPAELGDSAVYLCASSGLANEQYFGPGTRLTVT.

The rearrangement links TRBV13 to TRBJ1-5; TRBD1 matches 7 bases. The CDR3 totals 14 residues. The V gene's germline CDR1 is PRHDT and CDR2 FYEKMQ (reference sequence). The trim removed 6 bases at V and 5 bases at J, leaving 7 bases unmatched. The DNA of the CDR3 is TGTGCCAGCAGGTTACAGGGGACCGATCAGCCCCAGCATTTT. Its translation: CASRLQGTDQPQHF.

The rearrangement uses TRBV5-6 and TRBJ2-1; 11 nucleotides match TRBD2. CDR3 length: 16 residues. Germline V gene data show CDR1 as SGHDT and CDR2 as YYEEEE. Trimming cost V 0 bases and J 4 bases; bases outside gene matches: 3. The CDR3 nucleotides read TGTGCCAGCAGCTTGGTTCTAGCGGGAGGATACAATGAGCAGTTCTTC. Encoded protein: CASSLVLAGGYNEQFF.

CDR3 amino acids: CASSLATGTGANVLTF. In DNA form, the CDR3 reads TGTGCCAGCAGCTTGGCAACAGGAACCGGGGCCAACGTCCTGACTTTC. The chain employs TRBV5-6 and TRBJ2-6, with a possible D match to TRBD1 (5 bases). V was trimmed by 0 bases and J by 4 bases, leaving 11 bases between them. Germline V gene sequence: CDR1 SGHDT, CDR2 YYEEEE. The CDR3 length is 16 residues.